Reported below is one T cell receptor beta chain. What it binds is not known. Next came a second PCR, run for roughly 6 to 11 cycles, which used a sample-barcoded 5' primer along with a J-beta primer mix. TCRdb processed the 5' RACE reads anew with MiXCR; each CDR3 protein has one entry. The sample has over 600,000 distinct CDR3 sequences, around half seen once. The data derive from a study of blood T cells in healthy people across ages. Between the trimmed V and J ends, which lost 1 base and 0 bases, there was a span of 10 bases. The germline CDR1 and CDR2 sequences are SGHVS and FQNEAQ. The CDR3 runs to 15 residues. Points from the study as a whole: Changes in expanded clonotypes were possibly confounded, as the CMV status of donors was unknown. More naive CD4+ cells and higher diversity were found in long-lived than in aged donors. Naive T cell percentage strongly correlated with TCR beta diversity.

The chain recombines TRBV7-8 with TRBJ2-7; D unresolved. Sequencing input: blood. The sequence was collected from a man of 80 years or more in good health. The CDR3 sequence: CASSLDRLGSYEQYF. The CDR3 DNA is TGTGCCAGCAGCTTAGATAGGCTGGGCTCCTACGAGCAGTACTTC.